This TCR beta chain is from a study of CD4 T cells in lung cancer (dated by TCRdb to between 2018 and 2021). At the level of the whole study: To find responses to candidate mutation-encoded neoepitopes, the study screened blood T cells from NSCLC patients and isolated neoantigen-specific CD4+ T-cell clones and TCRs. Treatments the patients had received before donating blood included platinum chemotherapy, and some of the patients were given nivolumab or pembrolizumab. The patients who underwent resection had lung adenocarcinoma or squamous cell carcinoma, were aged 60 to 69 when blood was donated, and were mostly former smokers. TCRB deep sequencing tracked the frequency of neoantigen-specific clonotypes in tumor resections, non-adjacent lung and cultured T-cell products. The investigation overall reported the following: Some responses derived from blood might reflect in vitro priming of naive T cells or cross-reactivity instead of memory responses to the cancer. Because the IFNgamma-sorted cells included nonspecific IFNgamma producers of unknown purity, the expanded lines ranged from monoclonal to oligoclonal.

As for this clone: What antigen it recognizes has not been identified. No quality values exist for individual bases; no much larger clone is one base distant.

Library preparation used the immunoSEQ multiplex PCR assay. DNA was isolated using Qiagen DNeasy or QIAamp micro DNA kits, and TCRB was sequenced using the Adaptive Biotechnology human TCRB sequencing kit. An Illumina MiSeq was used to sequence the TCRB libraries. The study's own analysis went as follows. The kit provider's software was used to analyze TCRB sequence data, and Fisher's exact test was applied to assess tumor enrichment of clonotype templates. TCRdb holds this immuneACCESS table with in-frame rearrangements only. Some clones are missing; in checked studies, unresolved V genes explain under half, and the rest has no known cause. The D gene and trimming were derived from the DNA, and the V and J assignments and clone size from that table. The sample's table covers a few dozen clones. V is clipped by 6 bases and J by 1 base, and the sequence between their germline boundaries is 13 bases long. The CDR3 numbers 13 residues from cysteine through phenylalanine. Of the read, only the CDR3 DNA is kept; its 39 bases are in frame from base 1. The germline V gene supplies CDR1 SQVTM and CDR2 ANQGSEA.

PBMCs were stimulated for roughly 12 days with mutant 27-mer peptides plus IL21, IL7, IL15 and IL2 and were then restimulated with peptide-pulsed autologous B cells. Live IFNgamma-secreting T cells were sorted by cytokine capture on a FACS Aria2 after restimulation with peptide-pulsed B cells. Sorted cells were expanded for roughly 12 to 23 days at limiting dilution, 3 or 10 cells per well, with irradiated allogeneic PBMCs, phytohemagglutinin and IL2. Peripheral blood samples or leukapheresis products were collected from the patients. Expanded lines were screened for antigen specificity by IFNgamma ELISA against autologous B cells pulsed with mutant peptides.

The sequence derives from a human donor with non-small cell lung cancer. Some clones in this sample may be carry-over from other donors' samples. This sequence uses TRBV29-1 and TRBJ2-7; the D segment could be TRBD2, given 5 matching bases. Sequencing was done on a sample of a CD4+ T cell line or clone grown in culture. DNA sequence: TGCAGCGTCCTAGCAAACCGGTCCTACGAGCAGTACTTC. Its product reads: CSVLANRSYEQYF.